One sample yielded the 20 T cell receptor beta chains listed below, sequenced in a study of T cells in Graves' hyperthyroidism and ophthalmopathy. Amplification of TCR beta CDR3 regions used RNA as the template. When the TCR CDR3 underwent first-round RT-PCR, the HTBI primer set was used. Using its own MiXCR run on the multiplex PCR reads, TCRdb lists one record per CDR3 protein. Counted here are around 500,000 distinct CDR3 sequences, approximately 14% occurring once; the ten biggest clones make up approximately 15%. Sequences were obtained from blood. These receptors came from a woman in her thirties or forties with Graves' hyperthyroidism.

This clonotype was counted between two and nine times. V gene TRBV5-1 combines with J gene TRBJ1-1, with 8 bases identical to TRBD1. The CDR3 is 14 amino acids. Trimming cost V 1 base and J 6 bases; bases outside gene matches: 5. CDR1 and CDR2 (germline): SGHRS, YFSETQ. As DNA, the CDR3 is TGCGCCAGCAGCTTGAACAGGGGGGAATCTGAAGCTTTCTTT. It codes for CASSLNRGESEAFF.

This clonotype came up many times. V and J are TRBV11-2 and TRBJ1-1; perhaps TRBD1 as D (6 bases). V was pared by 0 bases and J by 6 bases, with 8 bases between. The germline gives CDR1 SGHAT, CDR2 FQNNGV. There are 13 residues in the CDR3. CDR3 nucleotide sequence: TGTGCCAGCAGCTTAGACAGGGGTGCTGAAGCTTTCTTT. It translates to CASSLDRGAEAFF.

There are a few counts of this clonotype. V usage is TRBV5-1 and J usage is TRBJ1-2, with 8 nucleotides matching TRBD1. Germline V gene data show CDR1 as SGHRS and CDR2 as YFSETQ. Germline trimming cut 6 bases from V and 3 bases from J; bases unmatched to any gene: 4. The CDR3 is 13 residues long. The CDR3 DNA reads as TGCGCCAGCAAGGACAGGGTTGACTATGGCTACACCTTC. The encoded protein is CASKDRVDYGYTF. Together with reference TRBV5-1 and TRBJ1-2, the CDR3 gives the full variable domain: KAGVTQTPRYLIKTRGQQVTLSCSPISGHRSVSWYQQTPGQGLQFLFEYFSETQRNKGNFPGRFSGRQFSNSRSEMNVSTLELGDSALYLCASKDRVDYGYTFGSGTRLTVV.

This rearrangement joins TRBV3-1 to TRBJ1-6; D might be TRBD1 (6 bases). CDR1 LGHDT and CDR2 YNNKEL come from the germline V gene (reference sequence). This CDR3 has 16 residues. V was clipped by 4 bases and J by 3 bases, with 13 bases between them. As DNA, the CDR3 is TGTGCCAGCAGCCTTGGCGGGGGCCACTATAATTCACCCCTCCACTTT. As protein: CASSLGGGHYNSPLHF.

The V and J genes are TRBV6-1 and TRBJ1-2; D uncertain. The CDR3 is made up of 13 amino acids. Trimming removed 1 base from V and 5 bases from J, with 8 bases in between. CDR1 MNHNS and CDR2 SASEGT come from the germline V gene. The DNA of the CDR3 is TGTGCCAGCAGTGAAGGGGGTGTTTATGGCTACACCTTC. This gives the protein CASSEGGVYGYTF.

This clonotype was seen ten or more times. The chain has TRBV9 and TRBJ2-7; 7 bases are shared with TRBD2. V gave up 1 base and J gave up 6 bases; unmatched junction bases: 10. The CDR3 consists of 15 residues. Germline CDR1 and CDR2: SGDLS and YYNGEE. CDR3 amino acids: CASSVTSAERGEQYF. CDR3 nucleotide sequence: TGTGCCAGCAGCGTAACTAGCGCCGAACGGGGCGAGCAGTACTTC.

This clonotype was found many times. This chain connects TRBV4-1 to TRBJ1-1; D is unresolved. This CDR3 has 15 amino acids. V shed 1 base and J shed 1 base, with 10 bases lying between them. Germline V lookup: CDR1 MGHRA, CDR2 YSYEKL. CDR3 residues: CASSQAMGKNTEAFF. CDR3 in DNA: TGCGCCAGCAGCCAAGCCATGGGGAAGAACACTGAAGCTTTCTTT.

This clonotype came up many times. The chain employs TRBV11-2 and TRBJ2-7; TRBD1 aligns across 10 bases. CDR1 is SGHAT and CDR2 is FQNNGV in the germline V gene. The J segment lost 6 bases and the V segment lost 6 bases, leaving 14 bases of the junction unmatched. The CDR3 spans 16 residues. Here the CDR3 DNA reads TGTGCCAGCAGTTCCGGGACAGGGGTTAAGTTCTCCGAGCAGTACTTC. The encoded protein is CASSSGTGVKFSEQYF.

This clonotype was observed at least ten times. This sequence joins TRBV12-3 or TRBV12-4 and TRBJ1-2, with D perhaps TRBD1 (6 bases). The V end was cut by 1 base, the J end by 7 bases, with 13 bases between. This CDR3 is 14 amino acids long. The CDR3 here is CASSLEDRNSGYTF. The DNA of the CDR3 is TGTGCCAGCAGTTTAGAGGACAGAAACAGTGGCTACACCTTC.

The table lists this clonotype with many counts. The chain employs TRBV12-3 or TRBV12-4 and TRBJ2-1, with 7 bases matching TRBD2. Germline trimming cut 2 bases from V and 4 bases from J; bases unmatched to any gene: 8. The CDR3 runs to 16 residues. The CDR3 DNA sequence: TGTGCCAGCAGTTTAAAAGGACTAGGGGATTACAATGAGCAGTTCTTC. Its translation: CASSLKGLGDYNEQFF.

This clonotype was counted a few times. V and J are TRBV6-1 and TRBJ1-1; D unresolved. The CDR3 runs to 17 residues. With 6 bases removed from V and 0 bases from J, the gap between germline ends came to 20 bases. Germline lookup yields CDR1 MNHNS and CDR2 SASEGT. The CDR3 bases are TGTGCCAGCAGAGCCCTGAATATTGCTAAAATGAACACTGAAGCTTTCTTT. This sequence encodes CASRALNIAKMNTEAFF.

The chain carries TRBV24-1 and TRBJ2-1; 7 bases are shared with TRBD2. With 4 bases clipped from V and 8 bases from J, the junction kept 10 bases outside the gene matches. Germline V gene lookup returns CDR1 KGHDR and CDR2 SFDVKD. The CDR3 extends over 15 amino acids. CDR3 in DNA: TGTGCCACCAGTGACCCCGGGACTATTGGGGATGAGCAGTTCTTC. Translated: CATSDPGTIGDEQFF.

In this sample, this clonotype turned up many times. This chain uses TRBV6-1 with TRBJ2-3; 7 nucleotides line up with TRBD1. The germline CDR1 and CDR2 sequences are MNHNS and SASEGT. The CDR3 is made up of 14 amino acids. Unmatched junction bases numbered 4, after V lost 7 bases and J lost 0 bases. The CDR3 coding sequence is TGTGCCAGCACAAGGGACAGAAGCACAGATACGCAGTATTTT. This sequence encodes CASTRDRSTDTQYF.

Many counts were recorded for this clonotype. The V gene is TRBV28, the J gene TRBJ1-1; 7 bases are shared with TRBD1. Germline V gene sequence: CDR1 MDHEN, CDR2 SYDVKM. J gave up 4 bases and V 5 bases, and 7 bases lay outside the gene matches. There are 14 residues in the CDR3. CDR3 coding DNA: TGTGCCAGCAGTACCGGGACAGTCGGCACTGAAGCTTTCTTT. Protein: CASSTGTVGTEAFF.

This clonotype came up a few times. The J gene is TRBJ2-1, the V gene TRBV20-1; D might be TRBD1 or TRBD2, each matching 5 bases. The CDR3 has 17 amino acids. Germline values: CDR1 DFQATT, CDR2 SNEGSKA (reference sequence). V gave up 2 bases and J gave up 4 bases, with 21 bases separating them. The CDR3 nucleotides read TGCAGTGCTAGAAGGGGAGCTAGCAGCCTTACTTACAATGAGCAGTTCTTC. Translated, it gives CSARRGASSLTYNEQFF.

This clonotype was observed at least ten times. The J gene is TRBJ2-3, the V gene TRBV28; D unclear. Germline V CDR1 and CDR2: MDHEN, SYDVKM. Trimming shortened V by 8 bases and J by 2 bases, and 14 bases separated the two germline ends. The CDR3 is made up of 14 amino acids. The CDR3 loop is CASSPSWDTDTQYF. Here the CDR3 DNA reads TGTGCCAGCTCCCCATCTTGGGACACAGATACGCAGTATTTT.

This clonotype was found many times. The chain uses TRBV2 and TRBJ2-3; D uncertain. Looked up from germline, CDR1 is SNHLY and CDR2 is FYNNEI. This CDR3 has 14 amino acids. The ends were cut back, 0 bases at V and 2 bases at J, with 6 bases in the middle. In nucleotides, the CDR3 is TGTGCCAGCAGTGAAGCGCAGTCCACAGATACGCAGTATTTT. It yields the protein CASSEAQSTDTQYF.

This clonotype was recorded at least ten times. V usage is TRBV18 and J usage is TRBJ2-7, with 9 nucleotides matching TRBD2. CDR1 is KGHSH and CDR2 is LQKENI in the germline V gene. Trimming took 1 base from V and 2 from J; bases not matched to a gene: 3. There are 15 residues in the CDR3. The CDR3: CASSPRTSETYEQYF. CDR3 nucleotide sequence: TGTGCCAGCTCACCACGGACTAGCGAAACCTACGAGCAGTACTTC.

This clonotype was observed many times. The V gene is TRBV28, the J gene TRBJ2-1, with D perhaps given as TRBD1 or TRBD2 (5 bases each). From germline, CDR1 is MDHEN and CDR2 SYDVKM. CDR3 length equals 15 residues. Trimming pared 2 bases from V and 2 bases from J, leaving 10 bases between. CDR3 in DNA: TGTGCCAGCAGTTTAGGGGGTCGAACCTACAATGAGCAGTTCTTC. It translates to CASSLGGRTYNEQFF.

The sample holds many counts of this clonotype. The chain recombines TRBV2 with TRBJ2-1; D unresolved. Germline V gene data show CDR1 as SNHLY and CDR2 as FYNNEI. This CDR3 is 12 amino acids long. Trimming took off 2 bases at V and 8 bases at J, with 7 bases between the two ends. CDR3 amino acids: CASSELLYEQFF. In nucleotides, the CDR3 is TGTGCCAGCAGTGAATTACTGTATGAGCAGTTCTTC.